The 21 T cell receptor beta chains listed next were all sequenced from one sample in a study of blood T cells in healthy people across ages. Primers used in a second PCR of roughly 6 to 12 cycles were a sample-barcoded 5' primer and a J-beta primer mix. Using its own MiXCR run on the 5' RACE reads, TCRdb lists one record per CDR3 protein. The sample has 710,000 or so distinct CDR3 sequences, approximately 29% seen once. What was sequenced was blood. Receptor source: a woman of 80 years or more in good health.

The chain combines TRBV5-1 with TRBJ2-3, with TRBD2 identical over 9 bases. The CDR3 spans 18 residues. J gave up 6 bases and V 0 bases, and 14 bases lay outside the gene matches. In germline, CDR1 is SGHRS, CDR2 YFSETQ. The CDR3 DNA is TGCGCCAGCAGCTTGGATCCAGCGGGAGGATATTTGGGCGATACGCAGTATTTT. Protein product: CASSLDPAGGYLGDTQYF.

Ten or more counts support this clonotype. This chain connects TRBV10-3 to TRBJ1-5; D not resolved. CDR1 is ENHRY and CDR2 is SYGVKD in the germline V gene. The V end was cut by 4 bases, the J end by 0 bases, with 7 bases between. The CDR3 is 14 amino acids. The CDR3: CAISGGNSNQPQHF. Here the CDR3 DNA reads TGTGCCATCAGTGGAGGGAATAGCAATCAGCCCCAGCATTTT.

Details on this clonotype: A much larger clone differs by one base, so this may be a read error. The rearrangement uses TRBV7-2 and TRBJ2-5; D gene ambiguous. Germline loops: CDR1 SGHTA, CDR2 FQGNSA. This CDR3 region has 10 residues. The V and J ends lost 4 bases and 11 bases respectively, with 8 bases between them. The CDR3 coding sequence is TGTGCCAGCAGCTCGCATGAGCAGTACTTC. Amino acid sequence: CASSSHEQYF.

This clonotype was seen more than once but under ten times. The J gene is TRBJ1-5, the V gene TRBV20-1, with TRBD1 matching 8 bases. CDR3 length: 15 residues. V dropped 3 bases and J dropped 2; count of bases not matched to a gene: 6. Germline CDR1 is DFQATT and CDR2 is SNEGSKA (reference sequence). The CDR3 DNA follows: TGCAGTGCTAGGGACGGACAGGGAGGCAATCAGCCCCAGCATTTT. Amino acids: CSARDGQGGNQPQHF.

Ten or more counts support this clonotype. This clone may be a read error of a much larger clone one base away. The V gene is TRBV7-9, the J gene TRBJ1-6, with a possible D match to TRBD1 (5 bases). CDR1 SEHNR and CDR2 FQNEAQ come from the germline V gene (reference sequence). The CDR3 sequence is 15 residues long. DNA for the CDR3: TGTGCCAGCAGCTTAGCCTCGGGGGATAATTCACCCCGCCACTTT. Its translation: CASSLASGDNSPRHF.

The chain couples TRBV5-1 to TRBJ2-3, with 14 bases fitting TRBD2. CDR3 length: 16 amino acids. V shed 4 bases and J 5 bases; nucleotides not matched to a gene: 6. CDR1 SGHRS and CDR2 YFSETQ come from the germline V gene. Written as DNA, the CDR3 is TGCGCCAGCAGCAAGACTAGCGGGAGGGCCCGAGATACGCAGTATTTT. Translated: CASSKTSGRARDTQYF.

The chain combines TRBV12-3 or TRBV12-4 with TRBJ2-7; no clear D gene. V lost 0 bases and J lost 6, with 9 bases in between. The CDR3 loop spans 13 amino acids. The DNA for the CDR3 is TGTGCCAGCAGTTTAGCGCCTGTATCCGAGCAGTACTTC. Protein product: CASSLAPVSEQYF.

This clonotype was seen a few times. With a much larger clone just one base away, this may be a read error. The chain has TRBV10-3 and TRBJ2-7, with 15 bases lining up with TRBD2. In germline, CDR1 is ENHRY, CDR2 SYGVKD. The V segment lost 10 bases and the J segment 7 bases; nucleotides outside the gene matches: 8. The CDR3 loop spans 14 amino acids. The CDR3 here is CATRTSGGAYEQYF. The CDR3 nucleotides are TGTGCCACCCGGACTAGCGGGGGGGCGTATGAGCAGTACTTC.

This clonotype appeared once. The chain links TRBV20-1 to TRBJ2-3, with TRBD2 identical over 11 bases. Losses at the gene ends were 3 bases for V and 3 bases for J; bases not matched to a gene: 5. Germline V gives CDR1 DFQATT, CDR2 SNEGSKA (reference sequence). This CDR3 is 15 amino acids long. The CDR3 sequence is CSASSGGARTDTQYF. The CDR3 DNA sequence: TGCAGTGCTAGTAGCGGGGGGGCCAGAACAGATACGCAGTATTTT.

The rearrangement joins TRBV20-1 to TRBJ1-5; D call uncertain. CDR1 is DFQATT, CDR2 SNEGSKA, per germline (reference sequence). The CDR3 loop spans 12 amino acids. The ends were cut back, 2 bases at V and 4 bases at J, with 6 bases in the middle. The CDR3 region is CSARFANQPQHF. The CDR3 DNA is TGCAGTGCTAGATTCGCGAATCAGCCCCAGCATTTT.

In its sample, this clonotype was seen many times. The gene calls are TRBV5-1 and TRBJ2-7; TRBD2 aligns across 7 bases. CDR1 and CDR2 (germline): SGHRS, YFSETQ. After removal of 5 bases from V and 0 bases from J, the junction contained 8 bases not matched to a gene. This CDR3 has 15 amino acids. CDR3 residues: CASRSQRGPSYEQYF. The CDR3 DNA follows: TGCGCCAGCAGATCGCAGCGGGGTCCCTCCTACGAGCAGTACTTC.

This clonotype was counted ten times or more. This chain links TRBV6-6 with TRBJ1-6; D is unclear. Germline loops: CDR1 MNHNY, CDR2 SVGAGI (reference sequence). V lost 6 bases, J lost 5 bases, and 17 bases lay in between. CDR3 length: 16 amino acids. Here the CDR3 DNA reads TGTGCCAGCAGCCCGCCGAGTGGCAGGAATAATTCACCCCTCCACTTT. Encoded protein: CASSPPSGRNNSPLHF.

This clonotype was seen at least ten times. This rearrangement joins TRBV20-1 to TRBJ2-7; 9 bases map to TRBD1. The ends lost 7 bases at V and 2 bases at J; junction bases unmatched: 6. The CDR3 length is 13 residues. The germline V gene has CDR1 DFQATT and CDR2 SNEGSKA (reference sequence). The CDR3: CSVVRQGAYEQYF. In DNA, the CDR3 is TGCAGTGTTGTGAGACAGGGGGCCTACGAGCAGTACTTC.

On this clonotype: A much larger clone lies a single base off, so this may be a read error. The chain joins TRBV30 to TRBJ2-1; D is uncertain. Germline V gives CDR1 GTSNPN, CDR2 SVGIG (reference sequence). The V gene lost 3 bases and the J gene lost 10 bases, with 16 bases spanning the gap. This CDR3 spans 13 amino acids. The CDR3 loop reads CAWSHEVTYEQFF. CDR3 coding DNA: TGTGCCTGGAGCCACGAGGTTACCTACGAGCAGTTCTTC.

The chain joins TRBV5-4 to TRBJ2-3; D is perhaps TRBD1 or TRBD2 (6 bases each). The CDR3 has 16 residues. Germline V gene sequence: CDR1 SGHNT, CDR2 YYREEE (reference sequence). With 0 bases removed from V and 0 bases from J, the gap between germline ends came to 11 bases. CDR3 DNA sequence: TGTGCCAGCAGCTTGGCCGGGGGCCACAGCACAGATACGCAGTATTTT. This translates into CASSLAGGHSTDTQYF.

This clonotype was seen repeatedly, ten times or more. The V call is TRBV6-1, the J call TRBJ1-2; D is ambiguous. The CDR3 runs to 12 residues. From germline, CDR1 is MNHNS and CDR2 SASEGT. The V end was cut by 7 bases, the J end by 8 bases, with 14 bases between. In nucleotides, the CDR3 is TGTGCCAGCAATATGGGTTTGGAGGGCTACACCTTC. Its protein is CASNMGLEGYTF.

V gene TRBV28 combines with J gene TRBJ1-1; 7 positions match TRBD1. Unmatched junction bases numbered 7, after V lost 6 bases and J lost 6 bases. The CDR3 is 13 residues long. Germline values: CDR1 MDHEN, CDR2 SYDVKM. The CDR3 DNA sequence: TGTGCCAGCAGGCACTCAGGGGGAGCTGAAGCTTTCTTT. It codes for CASRHSGGAEAFF.

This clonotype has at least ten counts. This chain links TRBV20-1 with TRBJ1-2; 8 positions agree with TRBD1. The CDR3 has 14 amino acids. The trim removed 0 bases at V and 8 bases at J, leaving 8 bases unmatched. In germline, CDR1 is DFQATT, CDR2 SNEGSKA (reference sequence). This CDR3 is CSARETSGQGGYTF. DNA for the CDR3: TGCAGTGCTAGAGAAACCTCTGGACAGGGCGGCTACACCTTC.

For the CDR3, the DNA is TGTGCCAGCAGTTCTACGCAGCAGGACATTCAGTACTTC. Translated, it gives CASSSTQQDIQYF. V usage is TRBV27 and J usage is TRBJ2-4; D not certain. CDR1 and CDR2 from the germline V gene are MNHEY and SMNVEV (reference sequence). Between the trimmed V and J ends, which lost 4 bases and 8 bases, there was a span of 12 bases. The CDR3 loop spans 13 amino acids.

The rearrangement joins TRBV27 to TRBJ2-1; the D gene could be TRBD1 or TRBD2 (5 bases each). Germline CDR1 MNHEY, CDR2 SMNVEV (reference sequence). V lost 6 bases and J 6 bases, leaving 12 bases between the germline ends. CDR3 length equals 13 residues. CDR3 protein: CASSWGRINEQFF. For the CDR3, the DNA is TGTGCCAGCAGCTGGGGACGTATCAATGAGCAGTTCTTC.

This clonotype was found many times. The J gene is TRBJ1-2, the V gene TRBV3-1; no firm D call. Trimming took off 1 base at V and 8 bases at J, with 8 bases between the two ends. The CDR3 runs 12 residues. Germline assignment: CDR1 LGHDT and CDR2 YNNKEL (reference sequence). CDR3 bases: TGTGCCAGCAGCCAAGGGGCGGGAGGCTACACCTTC. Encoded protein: CASSQGAGGYTF.